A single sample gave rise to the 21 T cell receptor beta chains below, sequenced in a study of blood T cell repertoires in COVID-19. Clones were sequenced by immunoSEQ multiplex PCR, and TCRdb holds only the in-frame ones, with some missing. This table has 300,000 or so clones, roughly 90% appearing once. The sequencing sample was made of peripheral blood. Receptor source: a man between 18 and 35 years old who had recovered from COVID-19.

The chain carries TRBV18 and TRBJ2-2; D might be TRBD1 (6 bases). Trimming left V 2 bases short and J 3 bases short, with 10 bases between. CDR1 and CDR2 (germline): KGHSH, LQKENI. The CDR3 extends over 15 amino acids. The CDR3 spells CASSPTGTDTGELFF. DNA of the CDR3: TGTGCCAGCTCACCAACAGGGACGGACACCGGGGAGCTGTTTTTT.

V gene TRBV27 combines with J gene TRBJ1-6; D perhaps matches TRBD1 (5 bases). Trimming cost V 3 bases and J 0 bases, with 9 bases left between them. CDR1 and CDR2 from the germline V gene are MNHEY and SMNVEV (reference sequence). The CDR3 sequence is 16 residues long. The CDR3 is CASSLEGSSYNSPLHF. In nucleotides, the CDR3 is TGTGCCAGCAGTTTGGAGGGGAGCTCCTATAATTCACCCCTCCACTTT.

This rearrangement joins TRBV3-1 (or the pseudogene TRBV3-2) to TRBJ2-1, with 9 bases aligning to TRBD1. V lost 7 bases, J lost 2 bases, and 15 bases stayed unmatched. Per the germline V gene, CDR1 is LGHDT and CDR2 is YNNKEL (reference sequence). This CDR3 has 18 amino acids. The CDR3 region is CASTTLLSGQGTYNEQFF. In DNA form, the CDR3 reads TGTGCCAGCACCACCCTATTGTCGGGACAGGGTACCTACAATGAGCAGTTCTTC.

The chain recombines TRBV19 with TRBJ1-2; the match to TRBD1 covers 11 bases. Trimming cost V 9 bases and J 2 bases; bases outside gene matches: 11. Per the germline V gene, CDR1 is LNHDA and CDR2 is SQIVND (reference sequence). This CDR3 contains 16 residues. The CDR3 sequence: CASQHAGQGANYGYTF. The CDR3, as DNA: TGTGCCAGCCAACATGCCGGACAGGGGGCAAACTATGGCTACACCTTC. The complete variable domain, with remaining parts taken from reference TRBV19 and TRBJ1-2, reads DGGITQSPKYLFRKEGQNVTLSCEQNLNHDAMYWYRQDPGQGLRLIYYSQIVNDFQKGDIAEGYSVSREKKESFPLTVTSAQKNPTAFYLCASQHAGQGANYGYTFGSGTRLTVV.

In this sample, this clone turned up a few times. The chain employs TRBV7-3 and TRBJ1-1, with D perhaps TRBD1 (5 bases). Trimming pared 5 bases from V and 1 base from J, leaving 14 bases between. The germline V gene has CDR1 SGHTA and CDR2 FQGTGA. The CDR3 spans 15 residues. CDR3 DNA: TGTGCCAGCAGCGCCCCAGGGTTGGCGAACACTGAAGCTTTCTTT. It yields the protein CASSAPGLANTEAFF. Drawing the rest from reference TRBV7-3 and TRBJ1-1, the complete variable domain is GAGVSQTPSNKVTEKGKYVELRCDPISGHTALYWYRQSLGQGPEFLIYFQGTGAADDSGLPNDRFFAVRPEGSVSTLKIQRTERGDSAVYLCASSAPGLANTEAFFGQGTRLTVV.

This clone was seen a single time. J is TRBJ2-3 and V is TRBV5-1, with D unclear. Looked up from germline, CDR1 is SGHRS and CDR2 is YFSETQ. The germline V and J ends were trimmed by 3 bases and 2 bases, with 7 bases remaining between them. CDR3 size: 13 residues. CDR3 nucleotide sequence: TGCGCCAGCAGCTACAGCCCCACAGATACGCAGTATTTT. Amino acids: CASSYSPTDTQYF. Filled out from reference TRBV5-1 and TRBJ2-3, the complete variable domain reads KAGVTQTPRYLIKTRGQQVTLSCSPISGHRSVSWYQQTPGQGLQFLFEYFSETQRNKGNFPGRFSGRQFSNSRSEMNVSTLELGDSALYLCASSYSPTDTQYFGPGTRLTVL.

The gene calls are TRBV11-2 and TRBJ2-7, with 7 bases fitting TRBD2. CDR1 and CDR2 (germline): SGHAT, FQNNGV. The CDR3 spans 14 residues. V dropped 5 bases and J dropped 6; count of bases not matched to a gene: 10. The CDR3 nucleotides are TGTGCCAGCAGCCCCCTCCGGACTAGTACCGAGCAGTACTTC. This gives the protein CASSPLRTSTEQYF.

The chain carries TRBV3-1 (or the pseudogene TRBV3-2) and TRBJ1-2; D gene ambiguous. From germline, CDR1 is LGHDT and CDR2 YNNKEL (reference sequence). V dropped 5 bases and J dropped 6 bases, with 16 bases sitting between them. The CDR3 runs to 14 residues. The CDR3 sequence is CASSATFLGDGYTF. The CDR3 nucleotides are TGTGCCAGCAGCGCCACGTTTCTAGGAGATGGCTACACCTTC.

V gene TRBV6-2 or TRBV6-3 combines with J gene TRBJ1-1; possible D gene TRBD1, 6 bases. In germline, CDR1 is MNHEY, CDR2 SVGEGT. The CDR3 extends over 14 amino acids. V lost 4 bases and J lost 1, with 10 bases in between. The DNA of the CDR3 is TGTGCCAGCAGTTCGGACAGATGGAACACTGAAGCTTTCTTT. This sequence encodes CASSSDRWNTEAFF.

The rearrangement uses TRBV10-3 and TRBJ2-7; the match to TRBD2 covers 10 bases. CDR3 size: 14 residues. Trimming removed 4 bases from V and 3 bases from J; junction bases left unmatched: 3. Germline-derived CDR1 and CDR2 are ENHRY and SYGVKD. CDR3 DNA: TGTGCCATCAGTGTTAGCGGGGGGTTCTACGAGCAGTACTTC. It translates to CAISVSGGFYEQYF.

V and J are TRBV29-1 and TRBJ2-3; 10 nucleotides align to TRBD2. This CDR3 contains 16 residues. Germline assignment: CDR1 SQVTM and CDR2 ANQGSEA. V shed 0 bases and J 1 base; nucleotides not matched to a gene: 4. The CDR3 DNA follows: TGCAGCGTTGAAGACTCTGGACTAGCGGGCACAGATACGCAGTATTTT. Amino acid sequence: CSVEDSGLAGTDTQYF.

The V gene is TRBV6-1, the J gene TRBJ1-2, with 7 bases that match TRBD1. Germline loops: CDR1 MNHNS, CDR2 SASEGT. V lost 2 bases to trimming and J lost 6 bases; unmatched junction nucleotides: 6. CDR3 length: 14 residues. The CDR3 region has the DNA TGTGCCAGCAGTGAACAGGGGGATCATAATGGCTACACCTTC. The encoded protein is CASSEQGDHNGYTF.

DNA for the CDR3: TGTGCCAGCAGACAATCAGGGCTTGAGAACACTGAAGCTTTCTTT. It is translated as CASRQSGLENTEAFF. V is TRBV6-5 and J is TRBJ1-1, with a possible D match to TRBD1 (5 bases). V lost 6 bases to trimming and J lost 1 base, with 15 bases between them. Germline lookup yields CDR1 MNHEY and CDR2 SVGAGI. This CDR3 is 15 amino acids long.

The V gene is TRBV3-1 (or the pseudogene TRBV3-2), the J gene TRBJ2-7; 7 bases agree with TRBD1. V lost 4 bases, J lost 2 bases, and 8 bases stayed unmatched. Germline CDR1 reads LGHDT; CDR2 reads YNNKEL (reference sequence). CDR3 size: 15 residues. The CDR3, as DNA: TGTGCCAGCAGCCGGGGACAGAGATCAACCTACGAGCAGTACTTC. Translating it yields CASSRGQRSTYEQYF.

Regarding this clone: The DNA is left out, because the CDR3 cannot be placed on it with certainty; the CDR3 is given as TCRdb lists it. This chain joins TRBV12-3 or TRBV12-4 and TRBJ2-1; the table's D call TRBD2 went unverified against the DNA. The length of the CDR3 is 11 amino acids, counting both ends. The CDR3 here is CAIDFGNEQFF.

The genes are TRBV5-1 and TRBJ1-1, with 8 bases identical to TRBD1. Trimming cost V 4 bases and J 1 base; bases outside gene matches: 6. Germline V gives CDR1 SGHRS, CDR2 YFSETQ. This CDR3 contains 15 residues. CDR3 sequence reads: CASSLGQGPNTEAFF. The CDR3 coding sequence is TGCGCCAGCAGCCTTGGACAGGGACCGAACACTGAAGCTTTCTTT.

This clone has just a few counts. The CDR3 reads CASSPEESSYNSPLHF. The DNA for the CDR3 is TGCGCCAGCAGCCCGGAGGAGAGCTCCTATAATTCACCCCTCCACTTT. J is TRBJ1-6 and V is TRBV5-1; no firm D call. There are 16 residues in the CDR3. With 4 bases removed from V and 0 bases from J, the gap between germline ends came to 11 bases. Germline CDR1 and CDR2: SGHRS and YFSETQ.

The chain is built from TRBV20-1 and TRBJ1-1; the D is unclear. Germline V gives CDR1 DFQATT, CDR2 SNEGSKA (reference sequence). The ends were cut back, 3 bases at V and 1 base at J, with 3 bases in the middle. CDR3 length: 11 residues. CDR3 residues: CSASRNTEAFF. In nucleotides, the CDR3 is TGCAGTGCTAGCAGGAACACTGAAGCTTTCTTT.

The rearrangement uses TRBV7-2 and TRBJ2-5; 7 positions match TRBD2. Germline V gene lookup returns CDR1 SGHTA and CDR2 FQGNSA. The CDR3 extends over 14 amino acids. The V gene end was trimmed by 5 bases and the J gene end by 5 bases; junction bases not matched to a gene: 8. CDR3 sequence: CASSQSGVGETQYF. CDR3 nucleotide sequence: TGTGCCAGCAGCCAGAGCGGGGTCGGGGAGACCCAGTACTTC.

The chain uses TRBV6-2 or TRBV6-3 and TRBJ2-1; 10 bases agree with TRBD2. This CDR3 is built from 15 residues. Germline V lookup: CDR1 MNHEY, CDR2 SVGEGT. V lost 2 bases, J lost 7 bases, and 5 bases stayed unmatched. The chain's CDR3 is CASSYQRGGKNEQFF. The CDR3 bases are TGTGCCAGCAGTTACCAGCGGGGGGGCAAGAATGAGCAGTTCTTC.

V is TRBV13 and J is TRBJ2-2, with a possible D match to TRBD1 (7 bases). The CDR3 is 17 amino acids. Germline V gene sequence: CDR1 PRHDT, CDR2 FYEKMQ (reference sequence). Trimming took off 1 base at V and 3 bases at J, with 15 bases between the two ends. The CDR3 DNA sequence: TGTGCCAGCAGCTTAGCCCAAGACAGGGAGGACACCGGGGAGCTGTTTTTT. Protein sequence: CASSLAQDREDTGELFF. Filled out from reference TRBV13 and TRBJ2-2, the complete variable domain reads AAGVIQSPRHLIKEKRETATLKCYPIPRHDTVYWYQQGPGQDPQFLISFYEKMQSDKGSIPDRFSAQQFSDYHSELNMSSLELGDSALYFCASSLAQDREDTGELFFGEGSRLTVL.